This T cell receptor beta chain was recorded in a study of STAT5B mutations in CD4+ large granular lymphocyte leukemia. The CDR3 totals 15 residues, both ends included. Worth noting for this clone: The DNA is omitted, as the CDR3 cannot be located on it reliably, and the CDR3 follows TCRdb's listing.

Produced via immunoSEQ multiplex PCR; TCRdb's table is partial and in-frame only. The sample holds 30,000 to 35,000 clones; about 91% are singletons and the top ten take approximately 0.97%. The chain links TRBV12-1 to TRBJ1-2; TRBD1, the D gene given by the table, was not confirmed from the DNA. TRBV12-1 is noted as a pseudogene. The specimen was CD4+ T cells from blood buffy coats. The source is a human donor in good health. The CDR3 protein is CASSFAAGALSGYTF.